This entry lists 23 T cell receptor beta chains sequenced from one sample in a study of T cell responses to AZD1222 COVID-19 vaccine. Method: immunoSEQ multiplex PCR; TCRdb's copy keeps in-frame clones and lacks some. The sample shows around 100,000 clones, about 86% of them seen only once. Sequencing was performed on peripheral blood, taken on day 0 of AZD1222 vaccination. These receptor sequences come from an adult in good health.

In this sample, this clone turned up many times. V is TRBV7-3 and J is TRBJ2-1; 7 bases map to TRBD2. CDR3 length equals 12 residues. Looked up from germline, CDR1 is SGHTA and CDR2 is FQGTGA. J lost 8 bases, V lost 5 bases, and 3 bases had no gene match. CDR3 loop: CASSGGGHEQFF. The CDR3 nucleotides read TGTGCCAGCAGCGGGGGAGGGCATGAGCAGTTCTTC.

The chain combines TRBV27 with TRBJ1-4, with 10 bases aligning to TRBD1. The V gene end was trimmed by 6 bases and the J gene end by 6 bases; junction bases not matched to a gene: 4. This CDR3 has 14 amino acids. In germline, CDR1 is MNHEY, CDR2 SMNVEV (reference sequence). CDR3 DNA sequence: TGTGCCAGCAGGCGACAGGGGGCGGATGAAAAACTGTTTTTT. Protein: CASRRQGADEKLFF.

The rearrangement uses TRBV27 and TRBJ2-5; TRBD2 matches 11 bases. This CDR3 spans 16 amino acids. Germline CDR1 reads MNHEY; CDR2 reads SMNVEV (reference sequence). V trimming: 5 bases; J trimming: 7 bases; junction bases outside the gene matches: 12. CDR3 region: CASSPTSGGTIGTQYF. CDR3 nucleotide sequence: TGTGCCAGCAGTCCCACTAGCGGGGGCACGATCGGGACCCAGTACTTC.

The chain couples TRBV7-2 to TRBJ2-1, with D possibly TRBD2 on 5 matching bases. This CDR3 has 14 amino acids. With 4 bases removed from V and 5 bases from J, the gap between germline ends came to 12 bases. Germline V gene sequence: CDR1 SGHTA, CDR2 FQGNSA. DNA of the CDR3: TGTGCCAGCAGCTCCGGGGTCAGACACAATGAGCAGTTCTTC. Amino acids: CASSSGVRHNEQFF.

This chain joins TRBV6-6 and TRBJ2-3; D is ambiguous. V was cut by 7 bases and J by 6 bases, with 23 bases left in between. In germline, CDR1 is MNHNY, CDR2 SVGAGI (reference sequence). The CDR3 consists of 16 residues. CDR3 in DNA: TGTGCCAGCATTGCGGACGTGATGTACACTCCGGATACGCAGTATTTT. It is translated as CASIADVMYTPDTQYF.

The CDR3 reads CASSRGLSYEQYF. The CDR3 DNA reads TGCGCCAGCAGCCGGGGCCTCTCCTACGAGCAGTACTTC. The V call is TRBV5-1, the J call TRBJ2-7; the D gene could be TRBD1 or TRBD2 (5 bases each). Germline V gene sequence: CDR1 SGHRS, CDR2 YFSETQ. CDR3 length equals 13 residues. V gave up 4 bases and J gave up 0 bases, with 8 bases separating them. Full variable domain (remainder filled in from reference TRBV5-1 and TRBJ2-7): KAGVTQTPRYLIKTRGQQVTLSCSPISGHRSVSWYQQTPGQGLQFLFEYFSETQRNKGNFPGRFSGRQFSNSRSEMNVSTLELGDSALYLCASSRGLSYEQYFGPGTRLTVT.

Only one count was recorded for this clone. The V and J genes are TRBV21-1 and TRBJ2-7. TRBV21-1 is noted as a pseudogene. The CDR3 runs to 17 residues. The chain's CDR3 is CASSKDPPGPSSYEQYF. CDR3 DNA sequence: TGTGCCAGCAGCAAAGACCCCCCGGGACCCAGCTCCTACGAGCAGTACTTC.

The gene calls are TRBV2 and TRBJ1-6; a weak D match, TRBD1 (6 bases). CDR1 and CDR2 from the germline V gene are SNHLY and FYNNEI. V lost 7 bases and J 7 bases, leaving 14 bases between the germline ends. The CDR3 is 14 amino acids. CDR3 region: CASTPRTANSPLHF. As DNA, the CDR3 is TGTGCCAGCACCCCAAGGACAGCCAATTCACCCCTCCACTTT.

The chain employs TRBV2 and TRBJ2-6; 8 nucleotides match TRBD1. Looked up from germline, CDR1 is SNHLY and CDR2 is FYNNEI. V shed 6 bases, J shed 2 bases, and the junction held 3 bases outside the gene matches. This CDR3 has 15 residues. Here the CDR3 DNA reads TGTGCCAGCAGGACAGGGGTGGCTGGGGCCAACGTCCTGACTTTC. Its protein product is CASRTGVAGANVLTF.

The V call is TRBV28, the J call TRBJ2-5, with 8 bases lining up with TRBD2. CDR3 length: 15 residues. Trimming cost V 4 bases and J 0 bases; bases outside gene matches: 4. Germline assignment: CDR1 MDHEN and CDR2 SYDVKM. DNA of the CDR3: TGTGCCAGCAGTTCCCTAGCGGGTAACCAAGAGACCCAGTACTTC. Translated, it gives CASSSLAGNQETQYF.

The chain combines TRBV7-9 with TRBJ2-2, with D unresolved. Germline V gene sequence: CDR1 SEHNR, CDR2 FQNEAQ (reference sequence). Trimming stripped 4 bases from V and 8 bases from J, with 17 bases between. This CDR3 spans 15 amino acids. CDR3 region: CASSSRFWEGGELFF. CDR3 coding DNA: TGTGCCAGCAGCTCGCGATTCTGGGAAGGAGGGGAGCTGTTTTTT.

In its sample, this clone was seen once. The gene calls are TRBV3-1 (or the pseudogene TRBV3-2) and TRBJ2-3, with D unclear. The V and J ends lost 6 bases and 3 bases respectively, with 13 bases between them. This CDR3 region has 14 residues. Germline V gene data show CDR1 as LGHDT and CDR2 as YNNKEL (reference sequence). DNA of the CDR3: TGTGCCAGCAGGCGGCCGAAGAGGACAGATACGCAGTATTTT. It is translated as CASRRPKRTDTQYF.

The CDR3 coding sequence is TGCGCCAGCAGCCAAGAGGGACAGGGGACCGGGGCCAACGTCCTGACTTTC. It encodes CASSQEGQGTGANVLTF. The genes are TRBV4-3 and TRBJ2-6, with 10 bases aligning to TRBD1. Germline V lookup: CDR1 LGHNA, CDR2 YSLEER. V was pared by 0 bases and J by 4 bases, with 3 bases of the junction left unmatched. The length of the CDR3 is 17 residues.

The chain uses TRBV5-4 and TRBJ2-1, with a tentative D call TRBD2 (5 bases). This CDR3 has 16 amino acids. Germline loops: CDR1 SGHNT, CDR2 YYREEE (reference sequence). Deletions cut 3 bases from V and 0 bases from J, with 13 bases between. Here the CDR3 reads CASSSSSGLSYNEQFF. The CDR3 DNA is TGTGCCAGCAGCTCCTCGAGCGGTCTCTCCTACAATGAGCAGTTCTTC.

This clone was detected once. V gene TRBV29-1 combines with J gene TRBJ1-4, with TRBD1 as a possible D gene (6 bases). This CDR3 contains 14 residues. Germline V CDR1 and CDR2: SQVTM, ANQGSEA. V lost 0 bases, J lost 7 bases, and 12 bases lay in between. CDR3 region: CSVEDVQGGEKLFF. The CDR3 DNA is TGCAGCGTTGAAGATGTACAGGGTGGTGAAAAACTGTTTTTT.

The chain joins TRBV28 to TRBJ1-3; unclear D gene. The V end was cut by 6 bases, the J end by 2 bases, with 14 bases between. The germline V gene encodes CDR1 MDHEN and CDR2 SYDVKM. The CDR3 covers 15 residues. CDR3 in DNA: TGTGCCAGCAGCCACGGAGGGATCGCTGGAAACACCATATATTTT. Translating it yields CASSHGGIAGNTIYF.

The chain joins TRBV9 to TRBJ2-2; TRBD2 matches 8 bases. The V and J ends lost 4 bases and 4 bases, in that order; junction bases with no gene match: 6. Germline V gene data show CDR1 as SGDLS and CDR2 as YYNGEE. The CDR3 is made up of 15 amino acids. The CDR3 sequence is CASSSSGRRTGELFF. CDR3 DNA sequence: TGTGCCAGCAGCTCCAGCGGGAGACGCACCGGGGAGCTGTTTTTT.

V and J are TRBV28 and TRBJ1-1; D not certain. Germline V gene sequence: CDR1 MDHEN, CDR2 SYDVKM. The V gene lost 4 bases and the J gene lost 1 base, with 10 bases spanning the gap. The CDR3 totals 14 residues. CDR3: CASSYLTENTEAFF. CDR3 coding DNA: TGTGCCAGCAGTTACCTTACAGAGAACACTGAAGCTTTCTTT.

V usage is TRBV6-4 and J usage is TRBJ2-7, with a possible D match to TRBD2 (7 bases). Looked up from germline, CDR1 is MRHNA and CDR2 is SNTAGT. V was pared by 7 bases and J by 2 bases, with 21 bases between. The CDR3 runs to 16 residues. The DNA for the CDR3 is TGTGCCAGCAAATCCAGGGGCCTAGCGGAGGCCTACGAGCAGTACTTC. It yields the protein CASKSRGLAEAYEQYF.

The chain employs TRBV7-3 and TRBJ2-3; D perhaps matches TRBD2 (7 bases). V was trimmed by 0 bases and J by 5 bases, leaving 15 bases between them. Germline V gives CDR1 SGHTA, CDR2 FQGTGA. The CDR3 sequence is 16 residues long. CDR3 residues: CASSLTWGGPEDTQYF. DNA for the CDR3: TGTGCCAGCAGCTTAACCTGGGGGGGGCCGGAAGATACGCAGTATTTT.

This sequence joins TRBV28 and TRBJ1-5; TRBD1 agrees at 7 bases. The CDR3 spans 17 residues. Germline loops: CDR1 MDHEN, CDR2 SYDVKM. Trimming at V came to 3 bases and at J to 0 bases, leaving 8 bases not matched to a gene. The CDR3 loop is CASSFAGQIYSNQPQHF. The CDR3 DNA follows: TGTGCCAGCAGTTTTGCGGGACAGATTTATAGCAATCAGCCCCAGCATTTT.

The chain is built from TRBV6-5 and TRBJ1-5, with TRBD1 matching over 10 bases. The CDR3 runs to 14 residues. Trimming cost V 4 bases and J 7 bases; bases outside gene matches: 4. Germline V gene data show CDR1 as MNHEY and CDR2 as SVGAGI. CDR3 DNA sequence: TGTGCCAGCAGTTCGACAGGGGGCGGACAGCCCCAGCATTTT. Translated, it gives CASSSTGGGQPQHF.

The chain recombines TRBV25-1 with TRBJ2-7, with 7 bases fitting TRBD1. The CDR3 has 14 amino acids. Germline V gives CDR1 MGHDK, CDR2 SYGVNS. Unmatched junction bases numbered 10, after V lost 8 bases and J lost 3 bases. The CDR3 DNA reads as TGTGCCAGCTCCATTCCGGGACAGCTCTACGAGCAGTACTTC. Translation gives CASSIPGQLYEQYF.